This TCR beta chain was sequenced in a study of neurological immune-mediated disorders. Trimming at V came to 6 bases and at J to 4 bases, leaving 9 bases not matched to a gene. The CDR3 sequence is 15 residues long. Germline V CDR1 and CDR2: DFQATT, SNEGSKA (reference sequence). Time point indicated: longitudinal time-point 2. This clonotype was observed many times. TCRdb re-derived calls from the 5' RACE reads in MiXCR, one entry per CDR3 protein. This sample carries approximately 89,000 distinct CDR3 sequences, approximately 13% of them seen once, and the ten largest clones take around 4.5%. The source of this sequence is a female donor with HTLV-1-associated myelopathy (HAM/TSP). Material: PBMCs. V usage is TRBV20-1 and J usage is TRBJ2-1, with 10 bases fitting TRBD1. The CDR3 sequence is CSALRRDRGYNEQFF. In DNA, the CDR3 is TGCAGTGCCCTAAGGAGGGACAGGGGATACAATGAGCAGTTCTTC.